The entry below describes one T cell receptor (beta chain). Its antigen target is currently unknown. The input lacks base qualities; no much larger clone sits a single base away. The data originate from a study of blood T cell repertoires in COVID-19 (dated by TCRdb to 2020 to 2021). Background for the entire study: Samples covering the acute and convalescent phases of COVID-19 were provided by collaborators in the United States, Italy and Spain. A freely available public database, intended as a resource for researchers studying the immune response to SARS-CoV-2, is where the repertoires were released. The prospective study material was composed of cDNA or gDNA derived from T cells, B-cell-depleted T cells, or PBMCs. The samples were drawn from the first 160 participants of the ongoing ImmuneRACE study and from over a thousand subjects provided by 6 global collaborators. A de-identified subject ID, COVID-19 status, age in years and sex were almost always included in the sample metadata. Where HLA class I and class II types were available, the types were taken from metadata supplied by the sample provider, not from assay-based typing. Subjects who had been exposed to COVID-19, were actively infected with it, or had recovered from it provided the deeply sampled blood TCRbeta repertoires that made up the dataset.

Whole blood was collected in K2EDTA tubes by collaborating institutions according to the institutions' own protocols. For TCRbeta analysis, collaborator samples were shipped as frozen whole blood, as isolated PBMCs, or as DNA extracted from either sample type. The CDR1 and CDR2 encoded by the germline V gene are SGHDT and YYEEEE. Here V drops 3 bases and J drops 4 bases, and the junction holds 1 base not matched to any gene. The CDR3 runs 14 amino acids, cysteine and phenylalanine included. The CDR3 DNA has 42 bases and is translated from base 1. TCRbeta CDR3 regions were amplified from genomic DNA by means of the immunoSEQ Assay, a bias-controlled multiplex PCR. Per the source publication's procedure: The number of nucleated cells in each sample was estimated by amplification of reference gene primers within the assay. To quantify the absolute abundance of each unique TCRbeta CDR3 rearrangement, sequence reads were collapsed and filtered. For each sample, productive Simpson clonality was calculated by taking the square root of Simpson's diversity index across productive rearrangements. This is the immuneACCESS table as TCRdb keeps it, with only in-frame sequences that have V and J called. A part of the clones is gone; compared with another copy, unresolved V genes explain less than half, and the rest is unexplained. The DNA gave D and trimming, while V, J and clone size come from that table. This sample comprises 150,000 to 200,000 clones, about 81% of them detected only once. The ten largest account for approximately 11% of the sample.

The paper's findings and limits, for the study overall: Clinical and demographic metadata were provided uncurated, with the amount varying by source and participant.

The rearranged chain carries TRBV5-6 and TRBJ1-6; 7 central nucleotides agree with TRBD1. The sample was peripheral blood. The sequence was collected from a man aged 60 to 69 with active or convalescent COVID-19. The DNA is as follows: TGTGCCAGCAGCTCGGGACAGTATAATTCACCCCTCCACTTT. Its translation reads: CASSSGQYNSPLHF.